A selection of T cell receptor beta chains follows, all from one sample in a study of blood T cell repertoires in COVID-19. Method: immunoSEQ multiplex PCR; TCRdb's copy keeps in-frame clones and lacks some. The sample carries over 40,000 clones, approximately 86% recorded once. The sample was peripheral blood. The receptor source for this set is a man older than 75 with active COVID-19. Both conserved end residues are part of each CDR3.

j_gene	v_gene	CDR3aa
TRBJ1-2	TRBV20-1	CSASTRGIYGYTF
TRBJ1-3	TRBV7-2	CASSLAGTASSGNTIYF
TRBJ2-5	TRBV20-1	CSARSLETQYF
TRBJ2-1	TRBV30	CAWRRGKEQFF
TRBJ2-2	TRBV5-4	CASSSLTGTNTGELFF
TRBJ1-1	TRBV3-1/TRBV3-2	CASSQDRGAEAFF
TRBJ2-3	TRBV28	CASSLFPSLKTDTQYF
TRBJ2-1	TRBV9	CASSVVGRSSYNEQFF
TRBJ2-5	TRBV24-1	CATSVGGETQYF
TRBJ2-5	TRBV7-9	CASSYPPGLKDQETQYF
TRBJ2-2	TRBV5-4	CASSRQGRGTGELFF
TRBJ2-1	TRBV18	CASSPGRKNEQFF
TRBJ1-2	TRBV28	CASSLTGNYGGYTF
TRBJ2-1	TRBV6-2/TRBV6-3	CASCPGSGRVHEQFF
TRBJ2-3	TRBV6-1	CASSEGQLDTQYF
TRBJ1-3	TRBV30	CAWKAGRRTWGNTIYF
TRBJ2-1	TRBV4-3	CASSQDSRSSYNEQFF
TRBJ1-2	TRBV2	CASSEGQARLNGYTF
TRBJ2-7	TRBV7-9	CASSTQRGGSSYEQYF
TRBJ2-1	TRBV5-6	CASTQDLAGGSSYNEQFF
TRBJ2-5	TRBV7-6	CASSLSQRETQYF
TRBJ2-2	TRBV27	CASSLRRTGELFF
TRBJ2-7	TRBV2	CANGLASSYEQYF
TRBJ2-3	TRBV9	CASSLDSSSTDTQYF
TRBJ2-3	TRBV11-2	CASSFSTAGGTDTQYF
TRBJ1-1	TRBV10-3	CAITQGGDTEAFF
TRBJ2-1	TRBV18	CASSPPGTGTYKGQFF
TRBJ2-7	TRBV19	CASSTREGLSYEQYF
TRBJ1-4	TRBV30	CACQSGTIDEKLFF
TRBJ2-7	TRBV5-6	CASSTPEGAYEQYF
TRBJ2-3	TRBV24-1	CATSDWSGKADTQYF
TRBJ2-1	TRBV6-1	CASSEISWRIAGGPVFYEQFF
TRBJ2-3	TRBV18	CASSPMGRTDTQYF
TRBJ2-3	TRBV4-2	CASSQGGGGLGTDTQYF
TRBJ1-2	TRBV5-6	CASSLVTGGNYGYTF
TRBJ1-1	TRBV28	CATLQGNTEAFF
TRBJ2-7	TRBV19	CASSIGITGEQYF
TRBJ1-2	TRBV5-5	CASSITGAEGYTF
TRBJ2-3	TRBV6-2/TRBV6-3	CASSYSTGSTDTQYF
TRBJ1-2	TRBV30	CAWSPSNYGYTF
TRBJ2-2	TRBV10-3	CAISDPASGTKQGTGELFF
TRBJ2-3	TRBV18	CASSPTSGSPDTQYF
TRBJ2-5	TRBV6-1	CASSEGLPGVGETQYF
TRBJ1-1	TRBV30	CAWRGGITEAFF
TRBJ2-3	TRBV14	CASSQDLLGQPSTDTQYF
TRBJ2-7	TRBV9	CASSVAPPPGGGGPYEQYF
TRBJ2-1	TRBV27	CASSLQLAGALNEQFF
TRBJ1-1	TRBV5-1	CASSDTGGVTEAFF
TRBJ1-5	TRBV7-2	CASSPGYSNQPQHF
TRBJ2-7	TRBV9	CASSGESGTSSYEQYF
TRBJ1-1	TRBV2	CAGEPQGIAEAFF
TRBJ2-5	TRBV7-9	CASSLVLGRQETQYF
TRBJ2-5	TRBV28	CASQKVQGAGETQYF
TRBJ2-2	TRBV4-2	CASSQDPRGLNGELFF
TRBJ1-3	TRBV4-1	CASSQTGTGSGNTIYF